This is a list of T cell receptor beta chains from one sample in a study of human T cells and chemical hapten exposure. TCRdb fed the RACE reads into MiXCR, producing one record per CDR3 protein. Among approximately 400,000 distinct CDR3 sequences listed, 4.5% to 6% were seen once. The sequences come from whole blood, collected in connection with sensitization to the hapten diphenylcyclopropenone (DPC). The receptors derive from a woman aged 50 to 65 with alopecia areata. Some clones in this sample may be carry-over from other donors' samples. The CDR3 runs from the conserved cysteine through the conserved F or W. Each record gives: J gene, D gene, V gene, CDR3 length, clone size, CDR3 DNA, CDR3 protein. D genes are given only for firm matches. Clone size is given for some rows only: seen once, a few or many times, or a class if the clone is expanded.

>TRBJ1-2|TRBD1|TRBV7-8|16|.
TGTGCCAGCAGCATTGGGGGACAGCAAGGCAACTATGGCTACACCTTC
CASSIGGQQGNYGYTF
>TRBJ2-1|.|TRBV10-1|17|few
TGCGCCTTAAAAGGCGACAGCTCTACCCGACTAGGCAATGAGCAGTTCTTC
CALKGDSSTRLGNEQFF
>TRBJ1-1|.|TRBV5-5|14|many
TGTGCCAGCAGCTTGGACAGGATGAACACTGAAGCTTTCTTT
CASSLDRMNTEAFF
>TRBJ1-1|.|TRBV12-3/TRBV12-4|13|few
TGTGCCGTCCGACGGGGGGGGAGGGCTGAAGCTTTCTTT
CAVRRGGRAEAFF
>TRBJ1-3|.|TRBV12-3/TRBV12-4|11|.
TGTGCCAGCAGCCCCCAGGGCACCATATATTTT
CASSPQGTIYF
>TRBJ1-3|.|TRBV12-3/TRBV12-4|16|many
TGTGCCAGCGCCACCGGGACGCAGAGCTCTGGAAACACCATATATTTT
CASATGTQSSGNTIYF
>TRBJ2-7|.|TRBV20-1|13|many
TGCAGTGCTGATAGCGACAGTTCCTACGAGCAGTACTTC
CSADSDSSYEQYF
>TRBJ2-3|TRBD2|TRBV28|17|many
TGTGCCAGCAGTTTTATAGGTGCGGGAGGCCTCACAGATACGCAGTATTTT
CASSFIGAGGLTDTQYF
>TRBJ2-1|.|TRBV7-2|16|.
TGTGCCAGCAGCTTACGTTGGTCTAGTCCTTACAATGAGCAGTTCTTC
CASSLRWSSPYNEQFF
>TRBJ2-3|TRBD2|TRBV7-2|15|many
TGTGCCAGCAGCCCCTTAGCGGGGAACGCAGATACGCAGTATTTT
CASSPLAGNADTQYF
>TRBJ2-1|.|TRBV7-9|17|few
TGTGCCAGCAGCTTAGAGGAGCGGCTCAGCTCCTACAATGAGCAGTTCTTC
CASSLEERLSSYNEQFF
>TRBJ1-1|.|TRBV6-2/TRBV6-3|13|few
TGTGCCAGCTTTGGGTGGAAGAACACTGAAGCTTTCTTT
CASFGWKNTEAFF
>TRBJ1-5|TRBD1|TRBV6-2/TRBV6-3|16|few
TGTGCCAGCACCACCGGGACAGGGACCTTTTATCAGCCCCAGCATTTT
CASTTGTGTFYQPQHF
>TRBJ2-3|.|TRBV9|15|few
TGTGCCAGCAGCGTATGGGGGGGCCGGACAGATACGCAGTATTTT
CASSVWGGRTDTQYF
>TRBJ2-7|TRBD1|TRBV29-1|14|few
TGCAGCGTTGATGGGGCAGGGGGAAAGATCGAGCAGTACTTC
CSVDGAGGKIEQYF
>TRBJ2-6|.|TRBV6-1|16|many
TGTGCCAGCAGTGCGCAGGGTGGTGCTGGGGCCAACGTCCTGACTTTC
CASSAQGGAGANVLTF
>TRBJ1-2|.|TRBV19|15|.
TGTGCCAGTGTGTTGGCCGCGGGCGCTAACTATGGCTACACCTTC
CASVLAAGANYGYTF
>TRBJ1-5|.|TRBV6-1|14|many
TGTGCCAGCCCGGACCCAAATAGCAATCAGCCCCAGCATTTT
CASPDPNSNQPQHF
>TRBJ1-2|.|TRBV12-3/TRBV12-4|11|many
TGTGCCAGCAGCGTAGGGGATGGCTACACCTTC
CASSVGDGYTF
>TRBJ1-4|.|TRBV12-2|17|.
TGTGCAAGTCGCTTAGTAAGGAGAAATGCAACTAATGAAAAACTGTTTTTT
CASRLVRRNATNEKLFF
>TRBJ2-2|.|TRBV20-1|14|many
TGCAGTGCTAGATTTGGACAGAACACCGGGGAGCTGTTTTTT
CSARFGQNTGELFF
>TRBJ2-1|TRBD2|TRBV29-1|14|.
TGCAGCGTTAAGGCGACTAGCGGACCCAATGAGCAGTTCTTC
CSVKATSGPNEQFF
>TRBJ2-5|TRBD2|TRBV6-2/TRBV6-3|15|.
TGTGCCAGCACCGACCGACTAGCGCTGGGAGAGACCCAGTACTTC
CASTDRLALGETQYF
>TRBJ1-1|TRBD1|TRBV5-8|14|many
TGTGCCAGCAGCCAGACAGGGGGAAGCACTGAAGCTTTCTTT
CASSQTGGSTEAFF
>TRBJ2-5|.|TRBV18|14|few
TGTGCCAGCTCACCTACCCACCAGAGAGAGACCCAGTACTTC
CASSPTHQRETQYF
>TRBJ2-6|.|TRBV28|18|few
TGTGCCAGCAGCACTCTCCGGCGGACCTCCTCTGGGGCCAACGTCCTGACTTTC
CASSTLRRTSSGANVLTF
>TRBJ1-3|.|TRBV7-9|14|few
TGTGCCAGCAGCTTAGTAGGTGCTGGAAACACCATATATTTT
CASSLVGAGNTIYF
>TRBJ1-2|.|TRBV4-3|11|many
TGCGCCAGCAGCGGGCGATATGGCTACACCTTC
CASSGRYGYTF